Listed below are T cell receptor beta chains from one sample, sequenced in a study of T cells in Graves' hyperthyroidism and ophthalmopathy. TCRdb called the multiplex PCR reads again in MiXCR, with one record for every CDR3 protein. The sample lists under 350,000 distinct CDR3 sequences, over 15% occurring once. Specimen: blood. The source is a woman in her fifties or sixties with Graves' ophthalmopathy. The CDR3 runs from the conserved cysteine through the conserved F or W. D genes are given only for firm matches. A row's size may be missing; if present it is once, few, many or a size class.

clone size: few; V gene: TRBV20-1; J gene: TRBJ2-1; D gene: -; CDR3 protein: CSARSPRGGSYNEQFF; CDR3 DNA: TGCAGTGCTAGATCCCCGAGGGGTGGCTCCTACAATGAGCAGTTCTTC
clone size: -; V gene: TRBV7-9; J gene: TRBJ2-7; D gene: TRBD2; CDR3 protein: CASTLLPGSGGYEQYF; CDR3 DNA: TGTGCCAGCACCCTACTCCCTGGTAGCGGGGGATACGAGCAGTACTTC
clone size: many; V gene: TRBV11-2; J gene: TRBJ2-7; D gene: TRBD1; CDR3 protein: CASSMWGQGSEQYF; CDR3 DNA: TGTGCCAGCTCTATGTGGGGACAGGGTAGCGAGCAGTACTTC
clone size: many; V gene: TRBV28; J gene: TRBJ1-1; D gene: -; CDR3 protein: CASSFGEGAFF; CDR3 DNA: TGTGCCAGCAGTTTTGGGGAGGGAGCTTTCTTT
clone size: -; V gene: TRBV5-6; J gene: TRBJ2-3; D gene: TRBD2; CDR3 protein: CASSPSGGRRPYF; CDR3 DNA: TGTGCCAGCAGCCCATCGGGAGGTCGTCGTCCGTATTTT
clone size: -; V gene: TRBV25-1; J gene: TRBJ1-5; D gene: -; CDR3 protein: CASSDPGTHQPQHF; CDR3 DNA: TGTGCCAGCAGTGACCCTGGGACCCATCAGCCCCAGCATTTT
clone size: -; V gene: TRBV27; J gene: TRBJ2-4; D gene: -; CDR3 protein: CASRPTGFLAKNIQYF; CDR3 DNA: TGTGCCAGCAGACCTACAGGATTCCTAGCCAAAAACATTCAGTACTTC
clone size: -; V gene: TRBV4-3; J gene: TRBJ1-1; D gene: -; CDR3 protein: CASSQDGGAQAFF; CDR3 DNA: TGCGCCAGCAGCCAAGATGGAGGGGCCCAAGCTTTCTTT
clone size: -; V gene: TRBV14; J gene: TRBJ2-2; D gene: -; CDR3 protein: CASSQVRGAGELFF; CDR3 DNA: TGTGCCAGCAGCCAAGTTAGGGGCGCCGGGGAGCTGTTTTTT
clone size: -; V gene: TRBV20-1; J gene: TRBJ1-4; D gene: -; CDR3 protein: CSASGDSGEAYEKLFF; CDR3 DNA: TGCAGTGCTAGTGGCGACAGTGGTGAGGCTTATGAAAAACTGTTTTTT
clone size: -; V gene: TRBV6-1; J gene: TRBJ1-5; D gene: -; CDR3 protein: CASSTKEWRINQPQHF; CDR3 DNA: TGTGCCAGCAGTACAAAGGAGTGGCGGATCAATCAGCCCCAGCATTTT
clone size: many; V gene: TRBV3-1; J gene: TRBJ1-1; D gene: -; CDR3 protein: CASTRTRNTEAFF; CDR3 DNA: TGTGCCAGCACCAGGACTAGGAACACTGAAGCTTTCTTT
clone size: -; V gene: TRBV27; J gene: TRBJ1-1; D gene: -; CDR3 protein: CASSPGTYLEAFF; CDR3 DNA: TGTGCCAGCAGTCCCGGGACATACCTTGAAGCTTTCTTT
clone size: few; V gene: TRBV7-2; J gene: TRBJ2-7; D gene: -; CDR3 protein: CASSVQQGYREQYF; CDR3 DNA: TGTGCCAGCAGTGTCCAACAGGGATACCGCGAGCAGTACTTC
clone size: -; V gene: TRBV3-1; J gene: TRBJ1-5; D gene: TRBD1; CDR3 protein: CASSQSGGARNHQPQHF; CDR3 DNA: TGTGCCAGCAGCCAATCAGGGGGGGCCAGAAACCATCAGCCCCAGCATTTT
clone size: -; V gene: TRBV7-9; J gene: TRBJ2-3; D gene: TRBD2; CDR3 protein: CASSWGWGTSGRSRDTQYF; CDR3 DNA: TGTGCCAGCAGCTGGGGATGGGGCACTAGCGGAAGATCGAGGGATACGCAGTATTTT